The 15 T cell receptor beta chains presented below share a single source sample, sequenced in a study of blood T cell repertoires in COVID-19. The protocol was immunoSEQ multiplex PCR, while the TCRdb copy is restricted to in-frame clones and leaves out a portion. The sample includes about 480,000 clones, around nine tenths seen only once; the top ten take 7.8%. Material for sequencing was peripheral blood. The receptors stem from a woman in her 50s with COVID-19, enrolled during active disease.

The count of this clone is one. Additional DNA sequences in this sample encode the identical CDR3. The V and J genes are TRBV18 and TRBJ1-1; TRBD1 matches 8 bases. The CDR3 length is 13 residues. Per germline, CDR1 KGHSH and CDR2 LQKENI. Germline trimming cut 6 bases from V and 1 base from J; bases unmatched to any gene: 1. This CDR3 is CASSGQGNTEAFF. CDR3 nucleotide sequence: TGTGCCAGCTCTGGACAGGGGAACACTGAAGCTTTCTTT.

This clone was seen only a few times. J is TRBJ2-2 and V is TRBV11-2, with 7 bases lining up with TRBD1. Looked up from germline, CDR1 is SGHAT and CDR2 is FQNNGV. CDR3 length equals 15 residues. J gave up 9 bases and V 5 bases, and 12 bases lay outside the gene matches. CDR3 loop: CASSPGQTLPRELFF. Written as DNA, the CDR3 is TGTGCCAGCAGCCCGGGACAGACACTCCCCCGGGAGCTGTTTTTT.

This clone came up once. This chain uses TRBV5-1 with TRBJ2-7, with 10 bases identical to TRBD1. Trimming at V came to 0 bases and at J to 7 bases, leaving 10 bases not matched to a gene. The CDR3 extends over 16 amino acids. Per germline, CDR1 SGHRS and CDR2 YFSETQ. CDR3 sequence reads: CASSLGLDRGRREQYF. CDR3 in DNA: TGCGCCAGCAGCTTGGGATTGGACAGGGGGAGAAGGGAGCAGTACTTC.

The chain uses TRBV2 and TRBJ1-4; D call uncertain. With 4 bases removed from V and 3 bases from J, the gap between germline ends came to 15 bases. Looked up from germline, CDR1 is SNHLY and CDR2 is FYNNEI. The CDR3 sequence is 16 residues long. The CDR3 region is CASSAGRLRANEKLFF. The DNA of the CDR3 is TGTGCCAGCAGTGCTGGGAGGCTCCGGGCTAATGAAAAACTGTTTTTT.

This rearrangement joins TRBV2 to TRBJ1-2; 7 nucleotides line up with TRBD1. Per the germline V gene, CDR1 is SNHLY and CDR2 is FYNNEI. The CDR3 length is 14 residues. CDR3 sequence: CARPQGVGNYGYTF. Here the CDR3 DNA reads TGTGCTCGACCCCAGGGGGTTGGGAACTATGGCTACACCTTC.

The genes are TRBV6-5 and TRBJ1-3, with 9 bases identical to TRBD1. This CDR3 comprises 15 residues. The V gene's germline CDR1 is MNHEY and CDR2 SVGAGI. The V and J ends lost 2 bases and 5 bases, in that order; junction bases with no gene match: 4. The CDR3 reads CASSYVGTGRNTIYF. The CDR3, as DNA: TGTGCCAGCAGTTACGTCGGGACAGGGAGAAACACCATATATTTT.

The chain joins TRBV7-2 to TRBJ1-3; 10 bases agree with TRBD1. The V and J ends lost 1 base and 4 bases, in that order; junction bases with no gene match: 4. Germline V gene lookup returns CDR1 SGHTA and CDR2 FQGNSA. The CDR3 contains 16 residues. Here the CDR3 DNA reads TGTGCCAGCAGCTTAGGCGGACAGGGGGGAGGAAACACCATATATTTT. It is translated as CASSLGGQGGGNTIYF.

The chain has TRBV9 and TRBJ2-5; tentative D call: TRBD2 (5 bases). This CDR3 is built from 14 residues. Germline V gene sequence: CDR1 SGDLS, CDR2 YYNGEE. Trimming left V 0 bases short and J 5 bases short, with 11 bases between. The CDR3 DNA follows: TGTGCCAGCAGCGTAGATCGGGATTGGGAGACCCAGTACTTC. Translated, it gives CASSVDRDWETQYF.

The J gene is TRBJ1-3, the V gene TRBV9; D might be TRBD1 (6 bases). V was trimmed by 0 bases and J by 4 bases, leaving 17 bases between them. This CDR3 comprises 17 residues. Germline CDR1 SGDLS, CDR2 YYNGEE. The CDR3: CASSVEIGGDTGNTIYF. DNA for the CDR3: TGTGCCAGCAGCGTAGAGATAGGGGGGGACACCGGAAACACCATATATTTT.

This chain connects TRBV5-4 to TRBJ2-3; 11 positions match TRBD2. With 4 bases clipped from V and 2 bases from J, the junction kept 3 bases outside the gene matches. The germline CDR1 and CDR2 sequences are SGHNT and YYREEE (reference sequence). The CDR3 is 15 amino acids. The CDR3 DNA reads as TGTGCCAGCAGCAGACTAGCGGGGACCACAGATACGCAGTATTTT. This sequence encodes CASSRLAGTTDTQYF.

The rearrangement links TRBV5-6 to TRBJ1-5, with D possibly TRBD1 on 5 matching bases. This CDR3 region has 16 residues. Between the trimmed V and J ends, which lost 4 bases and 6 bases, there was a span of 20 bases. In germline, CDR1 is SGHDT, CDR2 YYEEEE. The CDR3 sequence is CASSARGTGSVQPQHF. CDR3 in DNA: TGTGCCAGCAGCGCGCGCGGGACGGGTTCGGTTCAGCCCCAGCATTTT.

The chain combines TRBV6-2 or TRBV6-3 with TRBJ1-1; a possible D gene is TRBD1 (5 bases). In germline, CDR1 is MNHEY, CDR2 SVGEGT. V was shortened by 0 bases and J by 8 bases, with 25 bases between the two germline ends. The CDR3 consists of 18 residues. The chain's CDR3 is CASSYSMREGLRRGEAFF. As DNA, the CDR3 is TGTGCCAGCAGTTACTCGATGCGGGAGGGACTACGCCGGGGGGAAGCTTTCTTT.

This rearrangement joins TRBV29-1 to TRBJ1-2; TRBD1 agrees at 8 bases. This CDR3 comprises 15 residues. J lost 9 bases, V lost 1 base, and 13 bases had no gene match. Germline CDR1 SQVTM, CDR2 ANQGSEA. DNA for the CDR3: TGCAGCGTTGAAGTCAGAGGGACAGGCCAAGGTCGCTACACCTTC. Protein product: CSVEVRGTGQGRYTF.

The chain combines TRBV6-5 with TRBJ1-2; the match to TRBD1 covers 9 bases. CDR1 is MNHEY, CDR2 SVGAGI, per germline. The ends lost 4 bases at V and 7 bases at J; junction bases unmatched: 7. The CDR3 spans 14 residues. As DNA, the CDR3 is TGTGCCAGCAGTTCCGGGACAGGGATTGGTGGCTACACCTTC. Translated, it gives CASSSGTGIGGYTF.

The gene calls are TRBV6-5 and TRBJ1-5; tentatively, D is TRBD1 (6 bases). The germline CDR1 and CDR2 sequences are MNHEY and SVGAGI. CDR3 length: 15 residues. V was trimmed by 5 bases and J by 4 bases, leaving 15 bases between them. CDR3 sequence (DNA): TGTGCCAGCAGTCCCTCGAGGACAGTAAATCAGCCCCAGCATTTT. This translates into CASSPSRTVNQPQHF.